This entry features one T cell receptor beta chain sequence. Per the authors' pipeline: Amplification from reference gene primers served as the basis for estimated nucleated cell counts. Profiling relied on immunoSEQ multiplex PCR, and the TCRdb table lists in-frame clones only, not all of them. Clone size and the V and J calls come from that table; the DNA yielded D and trimming. The table has over 100,000 clones, about 89% seen once. These data belong to a study of blood T cell repertoires in COVID-19. About the research overall: Samples of COVID-19 (acute and convalescent) were obtained from the United States, Italy and Spain. PBMCs, B-cell-depleted T cells, or T cells provided the cDNA or gDNA that made up the material.

Seattle enrolled patients during active infection and tracked them longitudinally. V gave up 8 bases and J gave up 3 bases, with 10 bases separating them. Germline V CDR1 and CDR2: SGHTA, FQGNSA. The CDR3 consists of 13 residues. This receptor was taken from a man aged 60 to 69 with COVID-19, enrolled during active disease. V usage is TRBV7-2 and J usage is TRBJ1-4; D uncertain. The sequencing sample was made of peripheral blood. The CDR3 region has the DNA TGTGCCAGCCGGGGTTCGGCTAATGAAAAACTGTTTTTT. It is translated as CASRGSANEKLFF.